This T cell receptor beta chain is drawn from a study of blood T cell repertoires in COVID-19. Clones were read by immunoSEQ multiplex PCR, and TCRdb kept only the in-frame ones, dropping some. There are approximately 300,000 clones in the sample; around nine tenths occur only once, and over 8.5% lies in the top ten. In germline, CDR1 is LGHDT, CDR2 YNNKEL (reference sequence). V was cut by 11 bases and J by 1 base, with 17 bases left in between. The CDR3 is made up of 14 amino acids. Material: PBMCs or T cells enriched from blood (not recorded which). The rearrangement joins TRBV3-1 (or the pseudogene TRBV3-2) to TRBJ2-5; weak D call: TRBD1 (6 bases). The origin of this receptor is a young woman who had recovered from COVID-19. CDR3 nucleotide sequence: TGTGCCGCCAGGGGTGGTAGAGGCCAAGAGACCCAGTACTTC. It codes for CAARGGRGQETQYF.